The 24 T cell receptor beta chains below were found in one sample sequenced in a study of CD8+ T cells in alopecia areata. Following extraction, RNA underwent reverse transcription to cDNA, which served as the sequencing template. Sequenced by immunoSEQ multiplex PCR; TCRdb stores in-frame clones only, minus some. The data contain roughly 250,000 clones, roughly two thirds of them singletons. The input for sequencing was CD4+ T cells sorted from blood, taken at week 0. The receptors were gathered from a human donor with alopecia areata.

The chain employs TRBV29-1 and TRBJ2-1; the D is unclear. V gave up 6 bases and J gave up 4 bases, with 10 bases separating them. Germline-derived CDR1 and CDR2 are SQVTM and ANQGSEA. The CDR3 runs to 12 residues. CDR3 sequence (DNA): TGCAGCGTGGGGATCCGGTACAATGAGCAGTTCTTC. Its translation is CSVGIRYNEQFF.

The V call is TRBV9, the J call TRBJ1-4; TRBD1 might be the D (5 bases). V lost 4 bases, J lost 10 bases, and 14 bases lay in between. This CDR3 is built from 13 residues. Germline CDR1 reads SGDLS; CDR2 reads YYNGEE. The CDR3 DNA is TGTGCCAGCAGCCCCGACTCTGGGGGAAAACTGTTTTTT. Protein sequence: CASSPDSGGKLFF.

This chain uses TRBV6-6 with TRBJ1-1, with a tentative D call TRBD1 (6 bases). Trimming left V 8 bases short and J 1 base short, with 14 bases between. The germline V gene encodes CDR1 MNHNY and CDR2 SVGAGI (reference sequence). CDR3 length equals 14 residues. The CDR3 DNA is TGTGCCAGCTCAGGGGCAGGAGGGAACACTGAAGCTTTCTTT. Translated: CASSGAGGNTEAFF.

This chain uses TRBV12-5 with TRBJ1-1, with D hard to call. This CDR3 comprises 8 residues. V dropped 10 bases and J dropped 11 bases, with 8 bases sitting between them. Germline V gene lookup returns CDR1 LGHNT and CDR2 FRNRAP. CDR3 nucleotides: TGTGCTAACCATGGGGCTTTCTTT. The encoded protein is CANHGAFF.

The rearrangement joins TRBV7-3 to TRBJ2-2; D unclear. The CDR3 is 14 residues long. V was trimmed by 5 bases and J by 6 bases, leaving 13 bases between them. Germline V CDR1 and CDR2: SGHTA, FQGTGA. CDR3 nucleotides: TGTGCCAGCAGCCCTCTGGCAGCGCCCGGGGAGCTGTTTTTT. It is translated as CASSPLAAPGELFF.

The V call is TRBV29-1, the J call TRBJ1-1, with unresolved D. Germline loops: CDR1 SQVTM, CDR2 ANQGSEA. The V end was cut by 5 bases, the J end by 9 bases, with 10 bases between. This CDR3 is built from 10 residues. The CDR3 region has the DNA TGCAGCGTTAGGACGGTGAAAGCTTTCTTT. It translates to CSVRTVKAFF.

The V gene is TRBV4-1, the J gene TRBJ1-5; D perhaps matches TRBD1 (5 bases). The ends were cut back, 0 bases at V and 7 bases at J, with 10 bases in the middle. Germline V CDR1 and CDR2: MGHRA, YSYEKL. The CDR3 runs to 14 residues. CDR3 protein: CASSQDEGIQPQHF. In DNA, the CDR3 is TGCGCCAGCAGCCAAGATGAGGGGATACAGCCCCAGCATTTT.

This chain links TRBV11-2 with TRBJ2-4; D gene unclear. This CDR3 is built from 14 residues. Trimming removed 0 bases at V and 3 bases at J, with 6 bases between. Germline V gene lookup returns CDR1 SGHAT and CDR2 FQNNGV. CDR3: CASSLERHKNIQYF. The CDR3 nucleotides are TGTGCCAGCAGCTTAGAACGACACAAAAACATTCAGTACTTC.

The chain joins TRBV11-2 to TRBJ1-2; D is perhaps TRBD1 (5 bases). With 4 bases removed from V and 4 bases from J, the gap between germline ends came to 16 bases. The germline V gene has CDR1 SGHAT and CDR2 FQNNGV. CDR3 length equals 15 residues. The DNA for the CDR3 is TGTGCCAGCAGCTCCCCGAGACAGACAGTCTATGGCTACACCTTC. Encoded protein: CASSSPRQTVYGYTF. The variable domain in full, completed from reference TRBV11-2 and TRBJ1-2, reads EAGVAQSPRYKIIEKRQSVAFWCNPISGHATLYWYQQILGQGPKLLIQFQNNGVVDDSQLPKDRFSAERLKGVDSTLKIQPAKLEDSAVYLCASSSPRQTVYGYTFGSGTRLTVV.

This clone was seen only a few times. The genes are TRBV30 and TRBJ2-3; TRBD2 aligns across 14 bases. The junction had 7 bases not matched to a gene; V was cut back by 2 bases and J by 6 bases. Germline lookup yields CDR1 GTSNPN and CDR2 SVGIG (reference sequence). The CDR3 sequence is 16 residues long. CDR3 sequence: CAWSPGLAGDADTQYF. The CDR3 coding sequence is TGTGCCTGGAGTCCGGGACTAGCGGGGGACGCCGATACGCAGTATTTT.

The chain combines TRBV5-1 with TRBJ1-6, with 7 nucleotides matching TRBD1. From germline, CDR1 is SGHRS and CDR2 YFSETQ. The CDR3 loop spans 15 amino acids. Losses at the gene ends were 0 bases for V and 7 bases for J; bases not matched to a gene: 4. CDR3 coding DNA: TGCGCCAGCAGCTTGGTACAGGGGAGAAATTCACCCCTCCACTTT. This gives the protein CASSLVQGRNSPLHF.

The CDR3 coding sequence is TGCAGCGCTAGGGCCGGGACAGGGGGCCTATATGAGCAGTACTTC. Protein: CSARAGTGGLYEQYF. V gene TRBV29-1 combines with J gene TRBJ2-7; 12 bases are a match to TRBD1. After removal of 7 bases from V and 7 bases from J, the junction contained 14 bases not matched to a gene. Germline loops: CDR1 SQVTM, CDR2 ANQGSEA. The CDR3 length is 15 residues.

This sequence joins TRBV4-1 and TRBJ2-1; a weak D match, TRBD2 (6 bases). The V gene's germline CDR1 is MGHRA and CDR2 YSYEKL. CDR3 length: 17 residues. The V gene lost 3 bases and the J gene lost 3 bases, with 18 bases spanning the gap. For the CDR3, the DNA is TGCGCCAGCAGCCAGGTGGGAGGCAGGACCCGCTACAATGAGCAGTTCTTC. Translating it yields CASSQVGGRTRYNEQFF.

The chain employs TRBV9 and TRBJ1-5; TRBD1 is a possible D gene (6 bases). The V and J ends lost 2 bases and 6 bases respectively, with 12 bases between them. The CDR3 length is 14 residues. Per the germline V gene, CDR1 is SGDLS and CDR2 is YYNGEE. The CDR3 bases are TGTGCCAGCAGCGTCGGGGGCTCGGGTCAGCCCCAGCATTTT. This translates into CASSVGGSGQPQHF.

The chain is built from TRBV30 and TRBJ1-2; no clear D gene. V lost 0 bases, J lost 8 bases, and 10 bases lay in between. CDR1 is GTSNPN and CDR2 is SVGIG in the germline V gene (reference sequence). The CDR3 contains 12 residues. CDR3 in amino acids: CAWSVFREGYTF. Written as DNA, the CDR3 is TGTGCCTGGAGTGTCTTTCGGGAGGGCTACACCTTC.

This clone has at least ten counts. The V gene is TRBV2, the J gene TRBJ1-6; D ambiguous. CDR3 length equals 15 residues. Between the trimmed V and J ends, which lost 5 bases and 3 bases, there was a span of 11 bases. Germline loops: CDR1 SNHLY, CDR2 FYNNEI. CDR3 DNA: TGTGCCAGCAGTACGGACGCCATCTATAATTCACCCCTCCACTTT. The encoded protein is CASSTDAIYNSPLHF.

This clone was observed a few times. Distinct nucleotide sequences in the sample also encode this CDR3. The genes are TRBV29-1 and TRBJ2-6; a weak D match, TRBD1 (5 bases). V was shortened by 5 bases and J by 0 bases, with 5 bases between the two germline ends. This CDR3 contains 13 residues. The V gene's germline CDR1 is SQVTM and CDR2 ANQGSEA. Written as DNA, the CDR3 is TGCAGCGTTCAGGGCTCTGGGGCCAACGTCCTGACTTTC. It specifies CSVQGSGANVLTF.

The chain couples TRBV6-1 to TRBJ1-1; tentatively, D is TRBD1 (5 bases). Trimming took off 3 bases at V and 5 bases at J, with 10 bases between the two ends. Germline V lookup: CDR1 MNHNS, CDR2 SASEGT. The CDR3 contains 13 residues. CDR3 residues: CASSDNKGTEAFF. In DNA, the CDR3 is TGTGCCAGCAGTGATAACAAGGGGACTGAAGCTTTCTTT.

V gene TRBV5-1 combines with J gene TRBJ1-2, with D uncertain. With 3 bases removed from V and 10 bases from J, the gap between germline ends came to 16 bases. This CDR3 region has 13 residues. CDR1 is SGHRS, CDR2 YFSETQ, per germline. The CDR3 is CASSSSRGYDYTF. The DNA for the CDR3 is TGCGCCAGCAGCTCCTCAAGAGGGTACGACTACACCTTC.

The gene calls are TRBV29-1 and TRBJ2-3; maybe TRBD1 (5 bases). V was clipped by 7 bases and J by 5 bases, with 10 bases between them. CDR3 length equals 11 residues. Per the germline V gene, CDR1 is SQVTM and CDR2 is ANQGSEA. The CDR3 region has the DNA TGCAGCGCAGGACATCAAGATACGCAGTATTTT. Translation: CSAGHQDTQYF.

This clone has just one count. This rearrangement joins TRBV5-6 to TRBJ1-1; the D is unclear. Trimming took 5 bases from V and 1 from J, leaving 12 bases between them. The CDR3 has 14 residues. The germline V gene has CDR1 SGHDT and CDR2 YYEEEE. CDR3 nucleotide sequence: TGTGCCAGCAGTTCCCGACATAGGAACACTGAAGCTTTCTTT. Its protein product is CASSSRHRNTEAFF.

The J gene is TRBJ2-2, the V gene TRBV30, with D maybe TRBD2 (5 bases). The CDR3 is made up of 13 amino acids. Germline lookup yields CDR1 GTSNPN and CDR2 SVGIG (reference sequence). V lost 0 bases and J lost 7, with 9 bases in between. The chain's CDR3 is CAWSVRGIGELFF. The CDR3 DNA reads as TGTGCCTGGAGTGTCCGGGGAATCGGGGAGCTGTTTTTT. Together with reference TRBV30 and TRBJ2-2, the CDR3 gives the full variable domain: SQTIHQWPATLVQPVGSPLSLECTVEGTSNPNLYWYRQAAGRGLQLLFYSVGIGQISSEVPQNLSASRPQDRQFILSSKKLLLSDSGFYLCAWSVRGIGELFFGEGSRLTVL.

The chain has TRBV7-2 and TRBJ1-5; 8 bases are shared with TRBD1. This CDR3 contains 15 residues. V was pared by 1 base and J by 7 bases, with 6 bases of the junction left unmatched. Germline V gives CDR1 SGHTA, CDR2 FQGNSA. CDR3 bases: TGTGCCAGCAGCTTAGGACAGGGGATCAGGCAGCCCCAGCATTTT. The encoded protein is CASSLGQGIRQPQHF.

This clone has a handful of counts. V and J are TRBV5-4 and TRBJ2-7; D is perhaps TRBD1 or TRBD2 (6 bases each). The V gene lost 2 bases and the J gene lost 4 bases, with 10 bases spanning the gap. CDR3 length equals 13 residues. Germline V gene lookup returns CDR1 SGHNT and CDR2 YYREEE (reference sequence). CDR3 coding DNA: TGTGCCAGCAGCTTCACAGGGAGGTACGAGCAGTACTTC. Encoded protein: CASSFTGRYEQYF.